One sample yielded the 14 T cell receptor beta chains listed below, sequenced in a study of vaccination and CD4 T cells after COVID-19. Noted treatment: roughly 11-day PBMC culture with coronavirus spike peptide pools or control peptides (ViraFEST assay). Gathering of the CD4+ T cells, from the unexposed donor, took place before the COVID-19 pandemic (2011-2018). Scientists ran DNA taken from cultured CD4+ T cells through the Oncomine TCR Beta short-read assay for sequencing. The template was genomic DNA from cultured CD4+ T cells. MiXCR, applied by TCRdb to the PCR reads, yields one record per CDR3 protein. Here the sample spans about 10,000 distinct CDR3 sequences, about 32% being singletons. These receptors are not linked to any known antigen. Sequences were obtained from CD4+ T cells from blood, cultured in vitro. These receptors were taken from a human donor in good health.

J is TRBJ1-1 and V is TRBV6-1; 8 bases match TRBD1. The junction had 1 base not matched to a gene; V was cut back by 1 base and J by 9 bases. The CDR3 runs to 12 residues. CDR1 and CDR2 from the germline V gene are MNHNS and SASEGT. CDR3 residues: CASSEGTGKAFF. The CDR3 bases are TGTGCCAGCAGTGAAGGGACAGGGAAAGCTTTCTTT.

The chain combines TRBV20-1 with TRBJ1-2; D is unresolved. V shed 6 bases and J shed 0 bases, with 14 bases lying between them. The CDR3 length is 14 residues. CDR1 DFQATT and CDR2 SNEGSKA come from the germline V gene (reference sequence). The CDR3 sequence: CSAEDPVANYGYTF. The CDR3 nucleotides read TGCAGTGCCGAAGACCCGGTAGCTAACTATGGCTACACCTTC.

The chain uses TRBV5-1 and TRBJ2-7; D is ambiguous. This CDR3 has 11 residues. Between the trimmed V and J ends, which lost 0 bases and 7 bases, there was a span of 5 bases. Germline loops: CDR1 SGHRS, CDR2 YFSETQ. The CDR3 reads CASSLGGEQYF. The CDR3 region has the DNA TGCGCCAGCAGCTTGGGAGGAGAGCAGTACTTC.

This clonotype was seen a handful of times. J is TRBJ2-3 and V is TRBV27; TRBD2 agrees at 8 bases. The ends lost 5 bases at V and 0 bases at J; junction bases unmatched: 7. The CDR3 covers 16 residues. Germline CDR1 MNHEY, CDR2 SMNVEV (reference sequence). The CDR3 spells CASSLTGTRSTDTQYF. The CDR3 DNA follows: TGTGCCAGCAGTCTTACCGGGACTAGAAGCACAGATACGCAGTATTTT.

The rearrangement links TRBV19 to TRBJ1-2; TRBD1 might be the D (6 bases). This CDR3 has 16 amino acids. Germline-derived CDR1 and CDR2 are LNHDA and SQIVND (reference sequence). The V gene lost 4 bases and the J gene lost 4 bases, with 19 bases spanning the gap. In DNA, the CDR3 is TGTGCCAGTAGTACTGGGACAAAACCTAGGGGCTATGGCTACACCTTC. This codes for CASSTGTKPRGYGYTF.

The CDR3: CASSYAGLEMDEQFF. The DNA for the CDR3 is TGTGCCAGCAGTTACGCCGGACTAGAGATGGATGAGCAGTTCTTC. The rearrangement links TRBV6-2 or TRBV6-3 to TRBJ2-1, with 7 bases that match TRBD2. The CDR3 consists of 15 residues. Germline assignment: CDR1 MNHEY and CDR2 SVGEGT. Losses at the gene ends were 2 bases for V and 8 bases for J; bases not matched to a gene: 9.

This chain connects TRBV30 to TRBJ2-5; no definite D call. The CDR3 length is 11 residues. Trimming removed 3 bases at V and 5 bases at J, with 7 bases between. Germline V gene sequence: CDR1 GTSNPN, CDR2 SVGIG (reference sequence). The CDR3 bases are TGTGCCTGGAGACTTCGGGAGACCCAGTACTTC. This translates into CAWRLRETQYF.

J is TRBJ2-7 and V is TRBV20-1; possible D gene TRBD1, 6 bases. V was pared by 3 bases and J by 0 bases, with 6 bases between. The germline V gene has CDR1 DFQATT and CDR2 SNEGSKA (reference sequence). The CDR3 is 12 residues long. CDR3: CSARGASYEQYF. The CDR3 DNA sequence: TGCAGTGCTAGGGGGGCCTCCTACGAGCAGTACTTC.

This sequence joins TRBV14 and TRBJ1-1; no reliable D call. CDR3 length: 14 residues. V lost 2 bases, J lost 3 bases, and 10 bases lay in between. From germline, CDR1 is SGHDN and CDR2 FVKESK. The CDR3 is CASSQFPGYTEAFF. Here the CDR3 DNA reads TGTGCCAGCAGCCAATTCCCCGGGTACACTGAAGCTTTCTTT. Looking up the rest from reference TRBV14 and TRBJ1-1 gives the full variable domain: EAGVTQFPSHSVIEKGQTVTLRCDPISGHDNLYWYRRVMGKEIKFLLHFVKESKQDESGMPNNRFLAERTGGTYSTLKVQPAELEDSGVYFCASSQFPGYTEAFFGQGTRLTVV.

CDR3 DNA: TGTGCCAGCAGTTTTTGGAGGGGAAGTAGCACAGATACGCAGTATTTT. Translated, it gives CASSFWRGSSTDTQYF. The chain links TRBV27 to TRBJ2-3, with a tentative D call TRBD2 (6 bases). Per the germline V gene, CDR1 is MNHEY and CDR2 is SMNVEV (reference sequence). The CDR3 contains 16 residues. V was trimmed by 3 bases and J by 0 bases, leaving 13 bases between them.

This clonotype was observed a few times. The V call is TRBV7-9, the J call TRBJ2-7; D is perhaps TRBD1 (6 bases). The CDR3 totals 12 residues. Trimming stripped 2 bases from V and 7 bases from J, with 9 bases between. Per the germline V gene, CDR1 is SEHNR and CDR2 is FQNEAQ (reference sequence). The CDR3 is CASSLTGIEQYF. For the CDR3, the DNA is TGTGCCAGCAGCTTAACAGGGATTGAGCAGTACTTC.

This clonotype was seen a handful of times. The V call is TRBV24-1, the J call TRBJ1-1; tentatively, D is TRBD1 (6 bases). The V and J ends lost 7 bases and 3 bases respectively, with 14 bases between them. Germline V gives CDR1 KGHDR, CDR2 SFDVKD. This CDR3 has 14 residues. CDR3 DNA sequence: TGTGCCACCAGGACCGGGACACGGGACACTGAAGCTTTCTTT. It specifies CATRTGTRDTEAFF.

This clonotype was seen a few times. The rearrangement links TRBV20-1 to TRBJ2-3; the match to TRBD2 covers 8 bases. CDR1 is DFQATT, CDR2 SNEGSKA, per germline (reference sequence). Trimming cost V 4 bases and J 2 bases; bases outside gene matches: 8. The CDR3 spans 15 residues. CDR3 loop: CSATPGGGFTDTQYF. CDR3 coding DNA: TGCAGTGCTACCCCGGGAGGGGGGTTCACAGATACGCAGTATTTT.

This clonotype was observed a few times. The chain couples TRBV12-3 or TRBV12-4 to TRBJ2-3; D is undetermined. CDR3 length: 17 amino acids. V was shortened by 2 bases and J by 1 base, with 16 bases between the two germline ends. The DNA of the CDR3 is TGTGCCAGCAGTTTAAGGGTTTCCGGTCCACGCACAGATACGCAGTATTTT. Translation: CASSLRVSGPRTDTQYF.